This T cell receptor beta chain appears in the sequencing data of a study of regulatory T cells in long-lasting Graves disease. Regarding the study as a whole: TRBV28 was favored in persistent disease, as were TRBJ1-2 and TRBJ2-5. The TCR repertoire of persistent Graves' patients was less diverse than that of newly diagnosed ones. Persistent patients had a count of shared public clonotypes (approximately 3,000) that exceeded that of new patients (about 870).

Regarding time point: newly diagnosed GD, antithyroid drugs for less than 3 months. The TCR library used RNA extracted from PBMCs. This clonotype was recorded at least ten times. Its antigen remains unknown. The length of the CDR3 is 18 residues. With V trimmed by 2 bases and J by 2 bases, 14 bases remained unmatched. CDR1 and CDR2 (germline): MNHEY, SVGEGT. The authors built TCR beta libraries using iRepertoire HTBI primers and Arm-PCR of CDR3 regions. TCRdb fed the multiplex PCR reads into MiXCR, producing one record per CDR3 protein. The sample includes more than 300,000 distinct CDR3 sequences, around 11% of them seen just once. The same specimen was also included in a second study, on T cells in Graves' hyperthyroidism and ophthalmopathy. That source notes: TCR CDR3 underwent first-round RT-PCR with the HTBI primer set.

The rearrangement joins TRBV6-2 or TRBV6-3 to TRBJ1-2, with 7 bases identical to TRBD1. The sample consisted of peripheral blood mononuclear cells (PBMCs), taken at new diagnosis, from a patient treated with antithyroid drugs. The TCR was taken from a woman between 18 and 29 years old with Graves disease. In nucleotides, the CDR3 is TGTGCCAGCAGTTACGGGCAGGGGGTGGTCGGTTTCAACTATGGCTACACCTTC. The encoded protein is CASSYGQGVVGFNYGYTF.